This TCR beta chain came from a study of long-term antiretroviral therapy in people with HIV. Across the whole study: The earliest specimens came about a decade ahead of the 2015 immediate-ART recommendation.

Study-wide results and limits: Absence of data on ART adherence, viral resistance or therapy changes was noted. The data indicate that diversity increased after ART but remained below transplant donor controls.

Worth noting for this clone: Its target is unknown.

The run of the v3.0 immunoSEQ assay was at survey level. Method: immunoSEQ multiplex PCR; TCRdb's copy keeps in-frame clones and lacks some. Of tens of thousands of clones listed, approximately 80% are singletons. The CDR3 covers 15 residues. Trimming removed 1 base at V and 3 bases at J, with 12 bases between. CDR1 is ENHRY and CDR2 is SYGVKD in the germline V gene. The specimen was unsorted PBMCs, collected 3 years after starting antiretroviral therapy. The receptor's source is a man aged 45 to 65 with HIV. The rearrangement links TRBV10-3 to TRBJ1-1; D not certain. CDR3: CAISEFDERDTEAFF. CDR3 bases: TGTGCCATCAGTGAGTTCGACGAGAGGGACACTGAAGCTTTCTTT.